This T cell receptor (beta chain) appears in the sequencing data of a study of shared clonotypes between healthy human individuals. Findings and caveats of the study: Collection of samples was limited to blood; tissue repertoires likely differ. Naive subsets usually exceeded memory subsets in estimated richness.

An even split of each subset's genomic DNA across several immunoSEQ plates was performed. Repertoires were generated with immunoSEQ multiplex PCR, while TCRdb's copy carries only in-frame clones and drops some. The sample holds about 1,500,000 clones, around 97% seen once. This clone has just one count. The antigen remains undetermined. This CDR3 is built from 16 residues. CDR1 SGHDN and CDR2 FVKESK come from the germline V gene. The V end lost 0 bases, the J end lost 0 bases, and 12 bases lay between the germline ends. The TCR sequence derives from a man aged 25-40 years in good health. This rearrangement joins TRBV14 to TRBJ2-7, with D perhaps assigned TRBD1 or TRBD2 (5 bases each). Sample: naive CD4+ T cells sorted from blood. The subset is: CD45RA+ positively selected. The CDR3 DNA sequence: TGTGCCAGCAGCCAAGATTGGGGGACCAGCTCCTACGAGCAGTACTTC. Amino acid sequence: CASSQDWGTSSYEQYF.